The present entry profiles one T cell receptor (beta chain) with its context. No antigen is known for it. This specimen belongs to a study of identical twins. The CDR3 is 17 amino acids. V dropped 3 bases and J dropped 10 bases, with 24 bases sitting between them. Whole-study findings and limits: While abundant cord blood beta clonotypes carried fewer insertions, memory repertoires showed no such pattern. Conclusions were based on cross-sectional statistical analysis, without following the same donors. Models, which agreed with sharing between unrelated individuals, nonetheless underestimated the out-of-frame TCR alpha sharing seen in monozygotic twins. Out-of-frame beta chain sequences displayed weaker excess sharing between twins.

TCRdb redid the calling of the 5' RACE reads with MiXCR, one entry per CDR3 protein. Of 1.5 million to 2 million distinct CDR3 sequences in the sample, less than 40% were seen once. The sequencing sample was made of cord blood. The sequence derives from a newborn girl in good health. The chain is built from TRBV12-3 or TRBV12-4 and TRBJ1-4; D not resolved. The CDR3 coding sequence is TGTGCCAGCAGTTTTCTCCTGTCGGTGGTGGCTCCCCCAAAACTGTTTTTT. Residues: CASSFLLSVVAPPKLFF.